The T cell receptor beta chain described here comes from a study of monozygotic twins with inflammatory bowel disease. Input per TCR library consisted of roughly 4,000 ng of total RNA. Reanalyzing the 5' RACE reads, TCRdb keeps one entry per CDR3 protein, without DNA. With over 150,000 distinct CDR3 sequences in the sample, the ten largest clones hold 2% to 3%. This CDR3 has 14 amino acids. The germline V gene encodes CDR1 MNHEY and CDR2 SMNVEV (reference sequence). Input material: blood. The chain couples TRBV27 to TRBJ1-2. This receptor was obtained from a human donor with ulcerative colitis or Crohn's disease, or a healthy co-twin of an affected twin (not recorded which). CDR3: CASSLGVANYGYTF.